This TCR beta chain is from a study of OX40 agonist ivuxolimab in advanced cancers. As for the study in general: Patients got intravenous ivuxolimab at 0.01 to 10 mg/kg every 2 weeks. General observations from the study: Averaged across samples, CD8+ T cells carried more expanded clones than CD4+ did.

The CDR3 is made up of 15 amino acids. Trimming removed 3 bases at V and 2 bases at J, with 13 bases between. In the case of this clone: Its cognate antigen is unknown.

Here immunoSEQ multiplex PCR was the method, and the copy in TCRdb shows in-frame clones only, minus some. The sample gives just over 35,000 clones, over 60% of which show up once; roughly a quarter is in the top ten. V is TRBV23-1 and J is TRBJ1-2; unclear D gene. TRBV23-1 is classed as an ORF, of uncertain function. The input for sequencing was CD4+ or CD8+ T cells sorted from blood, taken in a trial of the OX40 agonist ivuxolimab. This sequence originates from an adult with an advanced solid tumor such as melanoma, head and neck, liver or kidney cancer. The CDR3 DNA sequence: TGCGCCAGCAGTCATAGTAGTCTTCTAAACTATGGCTACACCTTC. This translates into CASSHSSLLNYGYTF.